This TCR beta chain was found in a study of response to subunit inactivated influenza vaccine. TCRdb passed the RT-PCR reads through MiXCR, listing each CDR3 protein once. The data hold approximately 170,000 distinct CDR3 sequences, with roughly 12% observed a single time. V trimming: 0 bases; J trimming: 4 bases; junction bases outside the gene matches: 14. The CDR3 is made up of 18 amino acids. The germline V gene has CDR1 LNHNV and CDR2 YYDKDF (reference sequence). These data were also filed under a second study, of T cells expressing NK-cell markers. As that report states: TCR beta cDNA was made by 5'RACE template switching with UMIs.

This sequence joins TRBV15 and TRBJ2-5; 7 bases fit TRBD1. The sequenced sample was CD8+ T cells sorted from PBMCs, obtained 11 to 12 days after vaccination. The receptor was derived from a man aged 45-60 years who received an inactivated influenza vaccine. The CDR3 loop is CATSRDRMSQGVRETQYF. In DNA form, the CDR3 reads TGTGCCACCAGCAGAGATCGAATGAGTCAGGGGGTTCGAGAGACCCAGTACTTC. The entire variable domain, with the rest obtained from reference TRBV15 and TRBJ2-5, is as follows: DAMVIQNPRYQVTQFGKPVTLSCSQTLNHNVMYWYQQKSSQAPKLLFHYYDKDFNNEADTPDNFQSRRPNTSFCFLDIRSPGLGDTAMYLCATSRDRMSQGVRETQYFGPGTRLLVL.